A single sample gave rise to the 24 T cell receptor beta chains below, sequenced in a study of cytomegalovirus exposure and HLA in healthy donors. Primers for the PCR totalled 60 Vbeta and 13 Jbeta. The data were produced by immunoSEQ multiplex PCR, yet TCRdb's version contains in-frame clones alone and is incomplete. The sample consists of some 120,000 clones, 9% to 10% of them appearing once. Sequencing was carried out using PBMCs. These receptor sequences come from a man aged 25 to 40 in good health and CMV-seronegative.

This chain uses TRBV27 with TRBJ2-3; 12 bases match TRBD2. This CDR3 region has 16 residues. After removal of 2 bases from V and 3 bases from J, the junction contained 3 bases not matched to a gene. Germline CDR1 is MNHEY and CDR2 is SMNVEV (reference sequence). The chain's CDR3 is CASSLIGTSGTDTQYF. CDR3 nucleotide sequence: TGTGCCAGCAGTTTAATCGGGACTAGCGGGACAGATACGCAGTATTTT.

The chain employs TRBV30 and TRBJ2-7; TRBD1 is a possible D gene (5 bases). The V gene lost 2 bases and the J gene lost 4 bases, with 18 bases spanning the gap. The germline V gene encodes CDR1 GTSNPN and CDR2 SVGIG (reference sequence). The CDR3 is 15 amino acids. In DNA, the CDR3 is TGTGCCTGGAGTAGGGGCCCCCAGAATGGGTACGAGCAGTACTTC. Encoded protein: CAWSRGPQNGYEQYF.

V gene TRBV28 combines with J gene TRBJ2-2, with 7 bases fitting TRBD1. The CDR3 is 14 residues long. Germline V lookup: CDR1 MDHEN, CDR2 SYDVKM. V dropped 6 bases and J dropped 6; count of bases not matched to a gene: 7. The CDR3 DNA reads as TGTGCCAGCAGACGCCGAGGGGGCCCCGGGGAGCTGTTTTTT. Translation: CASRRRGGPGELFF.

This chain joins TRBV18 and TRBJ2-5; TRBD2 is a possible D gene (6 bases). V was pared by 0 bases and J by 2 bases, with 16 bases between. Per germline, CDR1 KGHSH and CDR2 LQKENI. The CDR3 runs to 17 residues. CDR3 protein: CASSPPRRATFQETQYF. CDR3 bases: TGTGCCAGCTCACCACCCCGGAGGGCAACCTTTCAAGAGACCCAGTACTTC.

The chain has TRBV6-5 and TRBJ2-2; weak D call: TRBD2 (5 bases). V lost 2 bases and J lost 7, with 8 bases in between. The CDR3 is 13 residues long. Germline loops: CDR1 MNHEY, CDR2 SVGAGI. In DNA, the CDR3 is TGTGCCAGCAGTTACCGGGGTCGCGGGGAGCTGTTTTTT. Translation: CASSYRGRGELFF.

This clone was found a few times. V usage is TRBV6-5 and J usage is TRBJ1-2; 9 bases match TRBD1. CDR1 is MNHEY and CDR2 is SVGAGI in the germline V gene. The J segment lost 8 bases and the V segment lost 6 bases, leaving 7 bases of the junction unmatched. This CDR3 comprises 13 residues. The CDR3 DNA follows: TGTGCCAGCAGGGGCGACAGGGGGTTCGGCTACACCTTC. Residues: CASRGDRGFGYTF.

The chain uses TRBV4-1 and TRBJ2-7; tentative D call: TRBD2 (6 bases). The CDR3 is made up of 17 amino acids. Germline assignment: CDR1 MGHRA and CDR2 YSYEKL. V dropped 4 bases and J dropped 5 bases, with 24 bases sitting between them. CDR3 coding DNA: TGCGCCAGCAGCCGTCAGGGCGGGGATGCTTCGCTGAACGAGCAGTACTTC. This gives the protein CASSRQGGDASLNEQYF.

This clone was seen more than once but under ten times. The chain has TRBV9 and TRBJ2-5; D may be TRBD2 (7 bases). The CDR3 has 15 residues. CDR1 and CDR2 (germline): SGDLS, YYNGEE. The germline V and J ends were trimmed by 3 bases and 3 bases, with 15 bases remaining between them. Written as DNA, the CDR3 is TGTGCCAGCAGCGGGGGGGCTAGCGGTGAAGAGACCCAGTACTTC. It is translated as CASSGGASGEETQYF. The full variable domain, completed using reference TRBV9 and TRBJ2-5, is DSGVTQTPKHLITATGQRVTLRCSPRSGDLSVYWYQQSLDQGLQFLIQYYNGEERAKGNILERFSAQQFPDLHSELNLSSLELGDSALYFCASSGGASGEETQYFGPGTRLLVL.

The chain couples TRBV2 to TRBJ2-7, with a tentative D call TRBD2 (6 bases). Trimming took off 6 bases at V and 0 bases at J, with 15 bases between the two ends. Germline CDR1 is SNHLY and CDR2 is FYNNEI. The CDR3 is 15 amino acids. The CDR3 DNA is TGTGCCAGCAGGGGGCGGACTACCCCCTCCTACGAGCAGTACGTC. This encodes CASRGRTTPSYEQYV.

V usage is TRBV9 and J usage is TRBJ2-7, with 7 bases matching TRBD2. The CDR3 is made up of 14 amino acids. Germline lookup yields CDR1 SGDLS and CDR2 YYNGEE. V gave up 4 bases and J gave up 3 bases; unmatched junction bases: 7. CDR3 residues: CASSPRGLDYEQYF. DNA of the CDR3: TGTGCCAGCAGCCCTCGAGGACTAGACTACGAGCAGTACTTC.

The J gene is TRBJ1-5, the V gene TRBV9, with D uncertain. CDR1 is SGDLS and CDR2 is YYNGEE in the germline V gene. CDR3 length: 14 amino acids. V dropped 0 bases and J dropped 3 bases, with 7 bases sitting between them. CDR3 DNA sequence: TGTGCCAGCAGCGTAGGACACCTCAATCAGCCCCAGCATTTT. Protein: CASSVGHLNQPQHF.

V is TRBV4-2 and J is TRBJ1-4, with TRBD1 identical over 9 bases. CDR1 is LGHNA and CDR2 is YNFKEQ in the germline V gene. The V segment lost 4 bases and the J segment 4 bases; nucleotides outside the gene matches: 10. There are 17 residues in the CDR3. This CDR3 reads CASSPTGGQSYNEKLFF. The CDR3 region has the DNA TGTGCCAGCAGCCCGACAGGGGGTCAGTCATATAATGAAAAACTGTTTTTT.

This chain connects TRBV30 to TRBJ2-7, with TRBD1 identical over 9 bases. The J segment lost 11 bases and the V segment lost 3 bases, leaving 14 bases of the junction unmatched. This CDR3 contains 14 residues. CDR1 and CDR2 from the germline V gene are GTSNPN and SVGIG (reference sequence). Written as DNA, the CDR3 is TGTGCCTGGAGAGGTGGACAGGGGACCAGCCACGAGTACTTC. It translates to CAWRGGQGTSHEYF. The whole variable domain, remainder taken from reference TRBV30 and TRBJ2-7, is SQTIHQWPATLVQPVGSPLSLECTVEGTSNPNLYWYRQAAGRGLQLLFYSVGIGQISSEVPQNLSASRPQDRQFILSSKKLLLSDSGFYLCAWRGGQGTSHEYFGPGTRLTVT.

The chain couples TRBV29-1 to TRBJ2-7, with D perhaps TRBD1 (8 bases). This CDR3 is built from 16 residues. V was trimmed by 2 bases and J by 9 bases, leaving 26 bases between them. Germline CDR1 SQVTM, CDR2 ANQGSEA. The CDR3 loop reads CSVEITMAGGSGGQYF. CDR3 DNA: TGCAGCGTTGAAATCACTATGGCAGGGGGCTCGGGGGGGCAGTACTTC.

The chain uses TRBV6-5 and TRBJ2-1, with 10 bases that match TRBD2. The V and J ends lost 2 bases and 10 bases, in that order; junction bases with no gene match: 8. The CDR3 is 15 residues long. CDR1 is MNHEY, CDR2 SVGAGI, per germline. Here the CDR3 reads CASSYGGLAGDEQFF. In DNA, the CDR3 is TGTGCCAGCAGTTACGGGGGCCTAGCGGGAGACGAGCAGTTCTTC.

The rearrangement links TRBV6-5 to TRBJ2-2; TRBD2 might be the D (5 bases). From germline, CDR1 is MNHEY and CDR2 SVGAGI. The CDR3 runs to 15 residues. Trimming shortened V by 4 bases and J by 1 base, and 10 bases separated the two germline ends. As DNA, the CDR3 is TGTGCCAGCAGTTTTCAAAGCGGGAACACCGGGGAGCTGTTTTTT. Translation: CASSFQSGNTGELFF.

This clone was picked up a small number of times. This chain connects TRBV11-2 to TRBJ2-1; 12 bases line up with TRBD2. V shed 3 bases, J shed 6 bases, and the junction held 12 bases outside the gene matches. This CDR3 has 18 residues. The V gene's germline CDR1 is SGHAT and CDR2 FQNNGV. The CDR3 coding sequence is TGTGCCAGCAGCTTCCGTCGACTAGCGGGAGAAGTTCGCAATGAGCAGTTCTTC. Its protein product is CASSFRRLAGEVRNEQFF.

The rearrangement uses TRBV29-1 and TRBJ2-7, with TRBD1 as a possible D gene (5 bases). This CDR3 comprises 14 residues. Germline-derived CDR1 and CDR2 are SQVTM and ANQGSEA. With 4 bases removed from V and 1 base from J, the gap between germline ends came to 14 bases. The DNA for the CDR3 is TGCAGCGTTGGATTTCTGGACAAATCCTACGAGCAGTACTTC. Its protein product is CSVGFLDKSYEQYF.

The rearrangement uses TRBV5-4 and TRBJ1-1; D might be TRBD1 (5 bases). Deletions cut 0 bases from V and 0 bases from J, with 6 bases between. Germline CDR1 is SGHNT and CDR2 is YYREEE (reference sequence). This CDR3 comprises 14 residues. The DNA for the CDR3 is TGTGCCAGCAGCTTGGCAGGGATGAACACTGAAGCTTTCTTT. Encoded protein: CASSLAGMNTEAFF.

This clone was detected a few times. The CDR3 DNA reads as TGTGCCAGCAACGGGAGGGGATGGAAGTATAATTCACCCCTCCACTTT. Encoded protein: CASNGRGWKYNSPLHF. The V gene is TRBV21-1, the J gene TRBJ1-6. TRBV21-1 is labeled a pseudogene. This CDR3 contains 16 residues.

The chain combines TRBV6-1 with TRBJ1-5; D gene uncertain. Germline V gene lookup returns CDR1 MNHNS and CDR2 SASEGT. This CDR3 has 13 residues. The V gene lost 7 bases and the J gene lost 0 bases, with 7 bases spanning the gap. The CDR3 nucleotides read TGTGCCAGCACCCTAGTTAGCAATCAGCCCCAGCATTTT. Translation gives CASTLVSNQPQHF.

This clone was observed a single time. The V and J genes are TRBV7-3 and TRBJ2-5; TRBD1 matches 7 bases. The CDR3 totals 16 residues. Germline CDR1 SGHTA, CDR2 FQGTGA. With V trimmed by 0 bases and J by 5 bases, 9 bases remained unmatched. Here the CDR3 DNA reads TGTGCCAGCAGCTTAACGAAGGCTACCAGGGGGGAGACCCAGTACTTC. Translated: CASSLTKATRGETQYF.

A few counts support this clone. Other nucleotide sequences in the sample specify the same CDR3. The J gene is TRBJ2-7, the V gene TRBV7-9, with a weak D call TRBD2 (6 bases). This CDR3 is built from 14 residues. CDR1 and CDR2 (germline): SEHNR, FQNEAQ (reference sequence). Trimming removed 0 bases from V and 0 bases from J, with 6 bases in between. CDR3 region: CASSLAGSSYEQYF. Written as DNA, the CDR3 is TGTGCCAGCAGCTTAGCCGGGAGCTCCTACGAGCAGTACTTC. Looking up the rest from reference TRBV7-9 and TRBJ2-7 gives the full variable domain: DTGVSQNPRHKITKRGQNVTFRCDPISEHNRLYWYRQTLGQGPEFLTYFQNEAQLEKSRLLSDRFSAERPKGSFSTLEIQRTEQGDSAMYLCASSLAGSSYEQYFGPGTRLTVT.

This clone has more than one count but fewer than ten. The chain combines TRBV6-1 with TRBJ1-1, with D possibly TRBD1 on 6 matching bases. V gave up 5 bases and J gave up 3 bases, with 10 bases separating them. The CDR3 totals 13 residues. Germline V lookup: CDR1 MNHNS, CDR2 SASEGT. The DNA for the CDR3 is TGTGCCAGCAGTAAAACAGGGTACACTGAAGCTTTCTTT. This gives the protein CASSKTGYTEAFF.